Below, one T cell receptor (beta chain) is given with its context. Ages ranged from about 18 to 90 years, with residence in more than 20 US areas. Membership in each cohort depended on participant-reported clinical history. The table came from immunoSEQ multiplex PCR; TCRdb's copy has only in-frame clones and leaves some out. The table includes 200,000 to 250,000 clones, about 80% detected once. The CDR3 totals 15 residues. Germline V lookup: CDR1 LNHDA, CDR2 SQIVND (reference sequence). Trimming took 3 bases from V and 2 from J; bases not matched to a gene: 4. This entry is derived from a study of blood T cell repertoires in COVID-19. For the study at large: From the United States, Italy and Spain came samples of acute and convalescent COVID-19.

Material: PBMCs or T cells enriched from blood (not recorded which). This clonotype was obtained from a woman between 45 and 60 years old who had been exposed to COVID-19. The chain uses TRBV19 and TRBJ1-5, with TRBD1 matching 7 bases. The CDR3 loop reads CASSIGTVGNQPQHF. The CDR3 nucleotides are TGTGCCAGTAGTATCGGGACAGTCGGCAATCAGCCCCAGCATTTT.